This is a list of T cell receptor beta chains from one sample in a study of blood T cell repertoires in COVID-19. Generated by immunoSEQ multiplex PCR, the TCRdb table keeps only in-frame clones and is missing some. This sample has under 25,000 clones, with around 90% found just once. Sequencing used peripheral blood. The receptors originated from a human donor with active COVID-19. The donor label of this sample is uncertain. Both conserved end residues are part of each CDR3. Each record gives: clone size, J gene, D gene, V gene, CDR3 length, CDR3 protein, CDR3 DNA. D genes are given only for firm matches. Size is omitted from some rows. Given values are once, few, many or a class for expanded clones.

NA | TRBJ1-5 | NA | TRBV28 | 13 | CASSRSVNQPQHF | TGTGCCAGCAGTAGATCGGTCAATCAGCCCCAGCATTTT
NA | TRBJ2-1 | NA | TRBV5-1 | 17 | CASSLASNLDRANEQFF | TGCGCCAGCAGCTTGGCCTCCAACTTGGACAGAGCCAATGAGCAGTTCTTC
once | TRBJ2-7 | TRBD2 | TRBV6-4 | 15 | CASSGTGGAENEQYF | TGTGCCAGCAGTGGAACGGGGGGGGCGGAAAACGAGCAGTACTTC
NA | TRBJ2-1 | TRBD2 | TRBV7-8 | 15 | CASSWTSGRAREQFF | TGTGCCAGCAGCTGGACTAGCGGGAGGGCCCGGGAGCAGTTCTTC
NA | TRBJ2-3 | NA | TRBV6-1 | 14 | CASSVAASTDTQYF | TGTGCCAGCAGTGTAGCGGCTAGCACAGATACGCAGTATTTT
NA | TRBJ2-1 | NA | TRBV5-1 | 15 | CASSYAAGTYNEQFF | TGCGCCAGCAGCTACGCAGCCGGGACTTACAATGAGCAGTTCTTC
NA | TRBJ1-6 | NA | TRBV3-1/TRBV3-2 | 13 | CASGGSGGSPLHF | TGTGCCAGCGGGGGGTCCGGTGGCTCACCCCTCCACTTT
NA | TRBJ2-3 | TRBD2 | TRBV25-1 | 16 | CASSRYSGRGADTQYF | TGTGCCAGCAGTAGATATAGCGGGAGAGGGGCGGATACGCAGTATTTT
NA | TRBJ2-1 | NA | TRBV19 | 15 | CASSPKPRESAEQFF | TGTGCCAGTAGTCCCAAACCCAGGGAATCGGCTGAGCAGTTCTTC
NA | TRBJ2-2 | TRBD2 | TRBV7-6 | 18 | CASSLALSLAGNTGELFF | TGTGCCAGCAGCTTAGCGCTTTCACTAGCGGGAAACACCGGGGAGCTGTTTTTT
NA | TRBJ2-3 | TRBD1 | TRBV19 | 15 | CASSGRTGGTDTQYF | TGTGCCAGTAGTGGCAGGACAGGGGGAACAGATACGCAGTATTTT
NA | TRBJ2-7 | NA | TRBV3-1/TRBV3-2 | 14 | CASSQRPGQGEQYF | TGTGCCAGCAGCCAGCGGCCCGGCCAGGGGGAGCAGTACTTC
NA | TRBJ2-7 | NA | TRBV18 | 14 | CASSPPPGANEQYF | TGTGCCAGCTCACCACCCCCGGGAGCTAACGAGCAGTACTTC
NA | TRBJ2-7 | NA | TRBV27 | 13 | CASSLSGGYEQYF | TGTGCCAGCAGTTTATCGGGGGGCTACGAGCAGTACTTC
once | TRBJ2-5 | TRBD2 | TRBV6-2/TRBV6-3 | 14 | CASSERELGMTQYF | TGTGCCAGCAGTGAGCGGGAGCTGGGGATGACCCAGTACTTC
NA | TRBJ2-1 | NA | TRBV6-6 | 15 | CASSYSSRGVNEQFF | TGTGCCAGCAGTTACTCGAGCCGGGGAGTAAATGAGCAGTTCTTC
NA | TRBJ1-4 | NA | TRBV5-6 | 13 | CASSLDGGRPAVF | TGTGCCAGCAGCTTGGACGGGGGGAGACCTGCGGTTTTT
NA | TRBJ1-2 | NA | TRBV12-3/TRBV12-4 | 13 | CASSLTDRYGYTF | TGTGCCAGCAGTTTGACAGATCGATATGGCTACACCTTC
NA | TRBJ2-3 | NA | TRBV28 | 15 | CALRRLATSTDTQYF | TGTGCCCTCAGGAGGCTAGCCACTAGCACAGATACGCAGTATTTT
NA | TRBJ2-5 | NA | TRBV6-2/TRBV6-3 | 12 | CASSSSVATQYF | TGTGCCAGCAGTTCATCCGTAGCGACCCAGTACTTC
NA | TRBJ1-1 | TRBD1 | TRBV7-6 | 14 | CASSLDREYTEAFF | TGTGCCAGCAGCCTAGACAGGGAATACACTGAAGCTTTCTTT
NA | TRBJ2-5 | TRBD1 | TRBV24-1 | 16 | CATSAGDSLSAETQYF | TGTGCCACCAGTGCCGGGGACAGCCTCTCGGCGGAGACCCAGTACTTC
NA | TRBJ2-7 | NA | TRBV4-1 | 15 | CASSQDAAGRYEQYF | TGCGCCAGCAGCCAAGATGCGGCAGGGCGTTACGAGCAGTACTTC
NA | TRBJ2-5 | NA | TRBV23-1 | 12 | CASSRQQETQYF | TGCGCCAGCAGTCGCCAGCAAGAGACCCAGTACTTC
NA | TRBJ2-2 | NA | TRBV7-9 | 15 | CASSLGPRSTGELFF | TGTGCCAGCAGCTTAGGGCCCAGGTCGACCGGGGAGCTGTTTTTT
few | TRBJ1-5 | NA | TRBV2 | 15 | CASSAGYIENQPQHF | TGTGCCAGCAGTGCGGGTTACATCGAAAATCAGCCCCAGCATTTT
NA | TRBJ2-7 | TRBD2 | TRBV28 | 15 | CASSFSSGGLREQYF | TGTGCCAGCAGTTTTTCTAGCGGGGGCCTACGTGAGCAGTACTTC
once | TRBJ2-7 | NA | TRBV14 | 14 | CASSQVSGAYEQYF | TGTGCCAGCAGCCAGGTTAGCGGCGCCTACGAGCAGTACTTC
NA | TRBJ2-1 | TRBD2 | TRBV7-9 | 17 | CASIPPSLGGRSDEQFF | TGTGCCAGCATCCCCCCCTCCTTGGGCGGGAGATCTGATGAGCAGTTCTTC
NA | TRBJ2-3 | NA | TRBV19 | 12 | CASRDMGDTQYF | TGTGCCAGCCGGGACATGGGGGATACGCAGTATTTT
NA | TRBJ2-3 | NA | TRBV19 | 15 | CASNFVFASTDTQYF | TGTGCCAGTAACTTTGTGTTTGCTAGCACAGATACGCAGTATTTT
NA | TRBJ2-1 | NA | TRBV7-6 | 15 | CASSLEGDQHNEQFF | TGTGCCAGCAGCTTAGAGGGGGACCAACACAATGAGCAGTTCTTC
NA | TRBJ2-3 | TRBD1 | TRBV7-6 | 16 | CASSLVQGAISDTQYF | TGTGCCAGCAGCTTAGTTCAGGGGGCAATTTCAGATACGCAGTATTTT
NA | TRBJ1-5 | NA | TRBV2 | 15 | CASNHRLKRGQPQHF | TGTGCCAGTAACCACAGGTTGAAACGGGGGCAGCCCCAGCATTTT
NA | TRBJ2-1 | NA | TRBV4-2 | 15 | CASSQRLGPRNEQFF | TGTGCCAGCAGCCAACGACTAGGTCCAAGGAATGAGCAGTTCTTC
once | TRBJ2-7 | NA | TRBV7-9 | 14 | CASSGGGRDHEQYF | TGTGCCAGCAGCGGAGGGGGCAGGGACCACGAGCAGTACTTC
NA | TRBJ1-2 | TRBD1 | TRBV18 | 16 | CASSPEPGQGLSGYTF | TGTGCCAGCTCACCAGAACCGGGACAGGGGCTGAGTGGCTACACCTTC
NA | TRBJ2-7 | TRBD1 | TRBV28 | 13 | CASSSPDRDEQYF | TGTGCCAGCAGTTCCCCGGACAGGGACGAGCAGTACTTC
NA | TRBJ2-7 | NA | TRBV20-1 | 14 | CSASPYGVVGEQYF | TGCAGTGCTAGTCCATACGGGGTAGTTGGCGAGCAGTACTTC
NA | TRBJ2-1 | NA | TRBV30 | 15 | CAWNDPYRELEEQFF | TGTGCCTGGAACGACCCTTACAGGGAGCTAGAGGAGCAGTTCTTC
once | TRBJ2-6 | NA | TRBV2 | 15 | CASSQEPSGANVLTF | TGTGCCAGCAGTCAAGAGCCCTCTGGGGCCAACGTCCTGACTTTC
NA | TRBJ2-7 | NA | TRBV19 | 13 | CATHGRAGYEQYF | TGTGCCACCCATGGACGGGCGGGCTACGAGCAGTACTTC
NA | TRBJ2-1 | TRBD2 | TRBV7-9 | 15 | CASSQAGGGFNEQFF | TGTGCCAGCAGCCAAGCGGGAGGGGGATTCAATGAGCAGTTCTTC
NA | TRBJ2-7 | NA | TRBV5-6 | 11 | CASSSAYEQYF | TGTGCCAGCAGCTCAGCCTACGAGCAGTACTTC
NA | TRBJ2-7 | TRBD2 | TRBV28 | 14 | CASSRAGGSYEQYF | TGTGCCAGCAGTCGCGCGGGGGGCTCCTACGAGCAGTACTTC
NA | TRBJ2-1 | TRBD1 | TRBV6-5 | 15 | CASSPRDRQYNEQFF | TGTGCCAGCAGTCCCCGGGACAGGCAATACAATGAGCAGTTCTTC
NA | TRBJ2-5 | NA | TRBV10-3 | 15 | CAISESFTKQETQYF | TGTGCCATCAGTGAGTCGTTTACTAAACAAGAGACCCAGTACTTC
NA | TRBJ2-3 | NA | TRBV7-9 | 16 | CASSLAGGTSTDTQYF | TGTGCCAGCAGCTTAGCGGGCGGGACTAGCACAGATACGCAGTATTTT
once | TRBJ2-1 | TRBD2 | TRBV18 | 18 | CASSTTSVGLAGEGEQFF | TGTGCCAGCTCAACCACGTCCGTCGGACTAGCGGGAGAGGGGGAGCAGTTCTTC
NA | TRBJ1-5 | NA | TRBV24-1 | 18 | CATSDLRGLTYSNQPQHF | TGTGCCACCAGTGATTTAAGGGGCCTGACGTATAGCAATCAGCCCCAGCATTTT
NA | TRBJ2-3 | NA | TRBV20-1 | 11 | CSARTGDTQYF | TGCAGTGCCAGGACTGGGGATACGCAGTATTTT
NA | TRBJ1-4 | NA | TRBV7-2 | 15 | CASSFGGATNEKLFF | TGTGCCAGCAGCTTTGGCGGGGCAACTAATGAAAAACTGTTTTTT
NA | TRBJ2-1 | NA | TRBV15 | 15 | CATSGVRDTYNEQFF | TGTGCCACCAGCGGGGTCCGGGATACCTACAATGAACAGTTCTTC
NA | TRBJ2-1 | NA | TRBV4-3 | 19 | CASSQGPQLLARVYNEQFF | TGCGCCAGCAGCCAAGGGCCCCAGCTACTAGCTCGAGTCTACAATGAGCAGTTCTTC